A selection of T cell receptor beta chains follows, all from one sample in a study of CD8+ T cells in alopecia areata. Profiling relied on immunoSEQ multiplex PCR, and the TCRdb table lists in-frame clones only, not all of them. The sample contains roughly 150,000 clones, roughly 48% of which appear only once. Sequencing used CD4+ T cells sorted from blood. All receptors derive from a human donor with alopecia areata. The CDR3 runs from the conserved cysteine through the conserved F or W. A D gene is named only where the DNA matches it firmly. The size of a clone is reported for some rows only, either as once, few or many, or as a class for expanded clones.

TRBJ2-5,TRBV6-6,-,-,TGTGCCAGCAGCCCACCGGGACGCCAAGAGACCCAGTACTTC,CASSPPGRQETQYF
TRBJ2-1,TRBV13,-,-,TGTGCCAGCAGCTTATGGGGCGCTGAGCAGTTCTTC,CASSLWGAEQFF
TRBJ2-7,TRBV7-8,TRBD2,-,TGTGCCAGCGGGGGGGTGGAACAACAGATGTACGAGCAGTACTTC,CASGGVEQQMYEQYF
TRBJ1-5,TRBV7-2,-,-,TGTGCCAGCAGCTTAATCGGCGGGGGCAATCAGCCCCAGCATTTT,CASSLIGGGNQPQHF
TRBJ1-5,TRBV7-2,-,many,TGTGCCAGCAGCTTAATCGACAATCAGCCCCAGCATTTT,CASSLIDNQPQHF
TRBJ2-3,TRBV30,-,-,TGTGCCTGGAGCACTTTGGATACGCAGTATTTT,CAWSTLDTQYF
TRBJ2-1,TRBV5-1,TRBD2,-,TGCGCCAGCAGCTTGGCGAGCGTACTAGCGGGAGGGTCTCTCTACAATGAGCAGTTCTTC,CASSLASVLAGGSLYNEQFF
TRBJ2-2,TRBV5-1,-,-,TGCGCCAGCAGCTTGGAGGCATTTTACACCGGGGAGCTGTTTTTT,CASSLEAFYTGELFF
TRBJ1-1,TRBV30,-,-,TGTGCCTGGAGTACACAAATGAACACTGAAGCTTTCTTT,CAWSTQMNTEAFF
TRBJ1-1,TRBV28,-,-,TGTGCCAGCAGTCTAGGGTTGACTGAAGCTTTCTTT,CASSLGLTEAFF
TRBJ2-7,TRBV9,TRBD1,-,TGTGCCAGCAGTATAATGACAGGGAACTACGAGCAGTACTTC,CASSIMTGNYEQYF
TRBJ1-1,TRBV15,-,-,TGTGCCACCAGCAGAGTAGGGGGCACTGAAGCTTTCTTT,CATSRVGGTEAFF
TRBJ1-1,TRBV30,-,-,TGTGCCTGGAGCGAACAGGGGAACACTGAAGCTTTCTTT,CAWSEQGNTEAFF
TRBJ1-1,TRBV5-6,-,-,TGTGCCAGCAGCTCCCAGGACCTAACCCCCATGAACACTGAAGCTTTCTTT,CASSSQDLTPMNTEAFF
TRBJ2-7,TRBV27,-,-,TGTGCCAGCAGTTTATCGGCAGGCGGTTTCGTATACGAGCAGTACTTC,CASSLSAGGFVYEQYF
TRBJ2-7,TRBV20-1,-,-,TGCAGTGCTAAAAGAACCTACGAGCAGTACTTC,CSAKRTYEQYF
TRBJ1-1,TRBV6-5,-,-,TGTGCCAGCAGTGCGAGCACAGCGAACACTGAAGCTTTCTTT,CASSASTANTEAFF
TRBJ2-1,TRBV30,TRBD2,-,TGTGCCTGGAGCCGACTAGCGGGAGGCTACACTGAGCAGTTCTTC,CAWSRLAGGYTEQFF
TRBJ2-1,TRBV9,-,once,TGTGCCAGCAGCGTAGGACAGTACAATGAGCAGTTCTTC,CASSVGQYNEQFF
TRBJ2-3,TRBV30,-,-,TGTGCCTGGAGTTTTCCGGATACGCAGTATTTT,CAWSFPDTQYF
TRBJ2-6,TRBV19,-,-,TGTGCCAGTAGTACTTTAAGGGCCAACGTCCTGACTTTC,CASSTLRANVLTF
TRBJ2-7,TRBV7-3,-,-,TGTGCCAGCAGCTTGCGGCATGGCGGAGGGGCCTACGAGCAGTACTTC,CASSLRHGGGAYEQYF
TRBJ1-5,TRBV5-6,-,-,TGTGCCAGCAGCTTGGACAGGAGCAATCAGCCCCAGCATTTT,CASSLDRSNQPQHF
TRBJ2-7,TRBV28,-,-,TGTGCCAGCCTACAGGGATCCGAGCAGTACTTC,CASLQGSEQYF
TRBJ2-1,TRBV7-9,-,few,TGTGCCAGCAGCTTACTACCTGAGCAGTTCTTC,CASSLLPEQFF
TRBJ1-1,TRBV28,-,-,TGTGCCAGCACGTTGATAATGAACACTGAAGCTTTCTTT,CASTLIMNTEAFF
TRBJ1-2,TRBV29-1,TRBD1,-,TGCAGCGCCCAGGGGGAGTTGAGGGGCTACACCTTC,CSAQGELRGYTF
TRBJ2-1,TRBV28,-,-,TGTGCCAGCAGTCCTACGGGACACCCGGGCAATGAGCAGTTCTTC,CASSPTGHPGNEQFF
TRBJ2-7,TRBV28,-,-,TGTGCCAGCAGTCCGGACTCTGGATACTACGAGCAGTACTTC,CASSPDSGYYEQYF
TRBJ2-6,TRBV6-1,TRBD1,-,TGTGCCAGCAGTGAATTTCGGACAGGCGGCGGGGCCAACGTCCTGACTTTC,CASSEFRTGGGANVLTF
TRBJ2-7,TRBV2,-,-,TGTGCCAGCTCCCCGGTCCAACAGGTCCTCTACGAGCAGTACTTC,CASSPVQQVLYEQYF
TRBJ2-7,TRBV6-5,-,-,TGTGCCAGCAGTTACTCTGCCAACCCCACGTACGAGCAGTACTTC,CASSYSANPTYEQYF
TRBJ2-1,TRBV27,TRBD2,-,TGTGCCAGCAGTTCCTACTCCGGGACTAGCGGGAGGGGGCTGGGTGGTGAGCAGTTCTTC,CASSSYSGTSGRGLGGEQFF
TRBJ2-1,TRBV6-5,TRBD2,-,TGTGCCAGCAGTTCAGTAGCGGGAGCCTACAATGAGCAGTTCTTC,CASSSVAGAYNEQFF
TRBJ2-5,TRBV29-1,-,once,TGCAGCGCTCGCCCGGGCAGTATACAGGAGACCCAGTACTTC,CSARPGSIQETQYF
TRBJ2-5,TRBV4-2,-,-,TGTGCCAGCAGCCAAGATTTTGAGACCCAGTACTTC,CASSQDFETQYF
TRBJ1-1,TRBV5-1,-,-,TGCGCCAGCAGCTTCGGGGTTGACGGTGATTTGGCTTTCTTT,CASSFGVDGDLAFF
TRBJ2-5,TRBV7-3,-,-,TGTGCCAGCAGCTACAGGAACCAAGAGACCCAGTACTTC,CASSYRNQETQYF
TRBJ2-6,TRBV19,-,-,TGTGCCAGTAGTCTTCAGGGGTTTGTAGGGGCCAACGTCCTGACTTTC,CASSLQGFVGANVLTF
TRBJ2-2,TRBV7-2,-,few,TGTGCCAGCAGCTTAGGGGGTACGCTGTCCGGGGAGCTGTTTTTT,CASSLGGTLSGELFF
TRBJ1-2,TRBV27,-,-,TGTGCCAGCAGCCTAACGGCCTTTGCCAACTATGGCTACACCTTC,CASSLTAFANYGYTF
TRBJ1-5,TRBV2,-,-,TGTGCCAGCAGTGACACCAATAGCAATCAGCCCCAGCATTTT,CASSDTNSNQPQHF
TRBJ2-5,TRBV27,-,-,TGTGCCAGCAGTTTCGCCTTTACCGGTCAAGAGACCCAGTACTTC,CASSFAFTGQETQYF
TRBJ2-1,TRBV7-2,-,-,TGTGCCAGCAGCCTGATCAGGGCTACAATTTACAATGAGCAGTTCTTC,CASSLIRATIYNEQFF
TRBJ2-1,TRBV29-1,-,-,TGCAGCGTTGAGGTTGAGCAGTTCTTC,CSVEVEQFF
TRBJ2-2,TRBV5-6,TRBD1,-,TGTGCCAGCAGCCGCCGGGACAGGGCATCCGGGGAGCTGTTTTTT,CASSRRDRASGELFF
TRBJ2-7,TRBV7-2,TRBD2,-,TGTGCCAGCAGCGTTAGCGGGAGGGCCGAGGAGCAGTACTTC,CASSVSGRAEEQYF
TRBJ2-5,TRBV2,TRBD2,few,TGTGCCAGCAGTGGCTGGACTAGCCAAGAGACCCAGTACTTC,CASSGWTSQETQYF
TRBJ2-7,TRBV29-1,TRBD1,-,TGCAGCACCTCAACAGGGGGCTCCTACGAGCAGTACTTC,CSTSTGGSYEQYF
TRBJ2-7,TRBV6-5,TRBD1,-,TGTGCCAGCAGTTTAGCGGGACAGGGGGCCAACGAGCAGTACTTC,CASSLAGQGANEQYF
TRBJ1-4,TRBV2,-,-,TGTGCCAGCAGTGATGTTGAAAAACTGTTTTTT,CASSDVEKLFF
TRBJ2-5,TRBV30,-,once,TGTGCCTGGAGTGTCCACACTAGTGGCGGAGAGACCCAGTACTTC,CAWSVHTSGGETQYF
TRBJ2-1,TRBV29-1,-,-,TGCAGCGTTGATGGTTACAATGAGCAGTTCTTC,CSVDGYNEQFF
TRBJ2-5,TRBV5-1,TRBD1,-,TGCGCCAGCAGCCTCGGGACAGGTCAAGAGACCCAGTACTTC,CASSLGTGQETQYF
TRBJ2-2,TRBV9,-,-,TGTGCCAGCAGCGTAGCCACCGGGGAGCTGTTTTTT,CASSVATGELFF